These 2 T cell receptor beta chains came from one sample sequenced in a study of cytomegalovirus exposure and HLA in healthy donors. Profiling relied on immunoSEQ multiplex PCR, and the TCRdb table lists in-frame clones only, not all of them. Of some 190,000 clones listed, approximately 86% are singletons. Sequenced input: PBMCs. These receptors originate from a man aged 25 to 40 in good health and CMV-seropositive.

The chain recombines TRBV4-3 with TRBJ2-2; D is ambiguous. Germline loops: CDR1 LGHNA, CDR2 YSLEER. The CDR3 has 14 amino acids. V shed 0 bases and J shed 7 bases, with 9 bases lying between them. CDR3 bases: TGCGCCAGCAGCCAAGAAAGGACCAACGGGGAGCTGTTTTTT. This translates into CASSQERTNGELFF.

V is TRBV19 and J is TRBJ2-7; unclear D gene. Germline CDR1 and CDR2: LNHDA and SQIVND (reference sequence). With 4 bases removed from V and 2 bases from J, the gap between germline ends came to 12 bases. The CDR3 extends over 14 amino acids. The CDR3 DNA is TGTGCCAGTAGTACCCGATTAGGGCCCTACGAGCAGTACTTC. This encodes CASSTRLGPYEQYF.